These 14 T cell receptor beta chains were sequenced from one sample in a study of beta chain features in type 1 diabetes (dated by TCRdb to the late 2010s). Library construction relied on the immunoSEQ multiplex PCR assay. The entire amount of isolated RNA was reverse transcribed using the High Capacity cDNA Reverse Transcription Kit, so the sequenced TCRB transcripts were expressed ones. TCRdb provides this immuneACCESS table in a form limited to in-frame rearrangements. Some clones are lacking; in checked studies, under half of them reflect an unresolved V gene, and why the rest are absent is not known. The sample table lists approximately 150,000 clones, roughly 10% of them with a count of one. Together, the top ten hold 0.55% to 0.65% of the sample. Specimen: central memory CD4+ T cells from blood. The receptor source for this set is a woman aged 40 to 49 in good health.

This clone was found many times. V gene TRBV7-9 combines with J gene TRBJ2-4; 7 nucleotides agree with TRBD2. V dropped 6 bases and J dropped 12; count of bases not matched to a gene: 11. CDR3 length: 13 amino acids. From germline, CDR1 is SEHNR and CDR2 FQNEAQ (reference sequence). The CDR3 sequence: CASSHWEGRDQYF. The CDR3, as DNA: TGTGCCAGCAGTCACTGGGAGGGTCGTGATCAGTACTTC. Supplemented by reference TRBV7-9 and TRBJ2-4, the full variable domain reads DTGVSQNPRHKITKRGQNVTFRCDPISEHNRLYWYRQTLGQGPEFLTYFQNEAQLEKSRLLSDRFSAERPKGSFSTLEIQRTEQGDSAMYLCASSHWEGRDQYFGAGTRLSVL.

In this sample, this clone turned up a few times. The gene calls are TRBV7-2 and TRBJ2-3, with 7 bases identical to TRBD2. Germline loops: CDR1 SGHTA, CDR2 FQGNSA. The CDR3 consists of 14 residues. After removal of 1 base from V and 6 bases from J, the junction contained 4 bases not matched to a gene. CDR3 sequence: CASSLESGRDTQYF. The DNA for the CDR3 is TGTGCCAGCAGCTTAGAATCCGGGAGGGATACGCAGTATTTT.

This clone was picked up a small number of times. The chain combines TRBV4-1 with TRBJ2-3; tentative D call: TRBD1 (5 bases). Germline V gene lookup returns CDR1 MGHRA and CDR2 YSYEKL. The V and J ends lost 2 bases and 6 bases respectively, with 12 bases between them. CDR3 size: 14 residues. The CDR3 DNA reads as TGCGCCAGCAGCCAATCCCCAGGGTTCGATACGCAGTATTTT. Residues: CASSQSPGFDTQYF.

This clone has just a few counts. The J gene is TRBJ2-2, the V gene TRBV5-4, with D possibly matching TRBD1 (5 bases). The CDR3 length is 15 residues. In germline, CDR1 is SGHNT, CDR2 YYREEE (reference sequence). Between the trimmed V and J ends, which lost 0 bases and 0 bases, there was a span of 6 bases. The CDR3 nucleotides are TGTGCCAGCAGCTTGGAACAGGCGAACACCGGGGAGCTGTTTTTT. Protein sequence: CASSLEQANTGELFF.

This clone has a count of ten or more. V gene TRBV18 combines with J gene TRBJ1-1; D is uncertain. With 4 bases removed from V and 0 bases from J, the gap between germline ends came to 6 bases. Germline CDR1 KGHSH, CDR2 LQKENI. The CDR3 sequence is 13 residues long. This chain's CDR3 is CASSQGVNTEAFF. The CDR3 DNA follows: TGTGCCAGCTCACAGGGAGTGAACACTGAAGCTTTCTTT.

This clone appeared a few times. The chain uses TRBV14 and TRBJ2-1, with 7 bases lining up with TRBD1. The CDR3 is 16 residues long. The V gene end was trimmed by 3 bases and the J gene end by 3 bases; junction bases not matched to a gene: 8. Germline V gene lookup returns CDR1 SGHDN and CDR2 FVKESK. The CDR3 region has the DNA TGTGCCAGCAGCCACTCACCCGGGACAGTCTACAATGAGCAGTTCTTC. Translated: CASSHSPGTVYNEQFF.

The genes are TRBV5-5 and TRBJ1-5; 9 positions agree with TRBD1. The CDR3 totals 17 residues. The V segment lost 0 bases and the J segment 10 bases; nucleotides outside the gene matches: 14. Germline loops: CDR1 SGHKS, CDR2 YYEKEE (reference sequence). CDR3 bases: TGTGCCAGCAGCTTGGATCCGGGACAGGGATCTTCCAGCCCCCAGCATTTT. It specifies CASSLDPGQGSSSPQHF.

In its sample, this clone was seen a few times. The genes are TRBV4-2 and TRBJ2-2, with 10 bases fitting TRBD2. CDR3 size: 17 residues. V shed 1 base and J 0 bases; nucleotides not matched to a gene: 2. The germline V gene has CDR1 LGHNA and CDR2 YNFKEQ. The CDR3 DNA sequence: TGTGCCAGCAGCCAAGTAACTAGCGGGGCGAACACCGGGGAGCTGTTTTTT. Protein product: CASSQVTSGANTGELFF.

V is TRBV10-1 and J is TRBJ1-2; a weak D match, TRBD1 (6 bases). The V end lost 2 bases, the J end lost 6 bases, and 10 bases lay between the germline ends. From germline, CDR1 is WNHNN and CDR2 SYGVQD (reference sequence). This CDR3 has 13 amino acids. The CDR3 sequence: CASSEIRGHGYTF. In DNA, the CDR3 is TGCGCCAGCAGTGAGATCAGGGGTCATGGCTACACCTTC.

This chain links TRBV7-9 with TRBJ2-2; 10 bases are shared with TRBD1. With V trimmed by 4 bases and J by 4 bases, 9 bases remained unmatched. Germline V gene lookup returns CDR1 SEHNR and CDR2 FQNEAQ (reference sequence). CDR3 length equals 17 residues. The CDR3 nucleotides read TGTGCCAGCAGCTCCGGCGACAGGGGGCAGGGCACCGGGGAGCTGTTTTTT. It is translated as CASSSGDRGQGTGELFF.

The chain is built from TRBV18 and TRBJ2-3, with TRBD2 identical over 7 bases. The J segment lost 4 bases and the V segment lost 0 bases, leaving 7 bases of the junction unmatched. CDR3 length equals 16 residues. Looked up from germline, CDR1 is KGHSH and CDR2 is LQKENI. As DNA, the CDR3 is TGTGCCAGCTCACCACCGTCTAGCGGATTTGCAGATACGCAGTATTTT. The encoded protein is CASSPPSSGFADTQYF.

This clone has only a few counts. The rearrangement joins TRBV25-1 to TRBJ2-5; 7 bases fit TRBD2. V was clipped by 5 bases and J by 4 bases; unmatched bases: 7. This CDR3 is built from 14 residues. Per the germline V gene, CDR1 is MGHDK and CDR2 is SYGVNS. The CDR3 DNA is TGTGCCAGCAGTCCTCGACCGGGGGGAGAGACCCAGTACTTC. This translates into CASSPRPGGETQYF.

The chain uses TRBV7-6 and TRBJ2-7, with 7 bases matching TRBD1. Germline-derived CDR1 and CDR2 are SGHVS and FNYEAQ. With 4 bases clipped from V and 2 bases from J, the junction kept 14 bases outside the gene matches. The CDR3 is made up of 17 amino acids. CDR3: CASSSQPGGDRAYEQYF. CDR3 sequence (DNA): TGTGCCAGCAGCTCCCAACCGGGCGGAGACAGGGCCTACGAGCAGTACTTC.

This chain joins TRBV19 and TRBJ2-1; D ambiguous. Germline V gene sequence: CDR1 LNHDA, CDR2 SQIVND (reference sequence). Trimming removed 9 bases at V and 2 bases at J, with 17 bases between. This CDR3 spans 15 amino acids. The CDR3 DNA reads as TGTGCCAGCACCCCCTCGACTTCCCCCTACAATGAGCAGTTCTTC. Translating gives CASTPSTSPYNEQFF.